A selection of T cell receptor beta chains follows, all from one sample in a study of OX40 agonist ivuxolimab in advanced cancers. Data came from immunoSEQ multiplex PCR; TCRdb stores just in-frame clones and leaves some out. The data hold more than 80,000 clones, with 70% to 90% observed a single time. Sequencing used CD4+ or CD8+ T cells sorted from blood, obtained in a trial of the OX40 agonist ivuxolimab. These receptors came from an adult with an advanced solid tumor such as melanoma, head and neck, liver or kidney cancer. Both conserved end residues are part of each CDR3. D genes are given only for firm matches. Clone size is given for some rows only: seen once, a few or many times, or a class if the clone is expanded.

size	D	V	J	DNA	CDR3
NA	NA	TRBV30	TRBJ2-7	TGTGCCTGGAAACAGACGGCCCGGGGTGAGCAGTACTTC	CAWKQTARGEQYF
NA	NA	TRBV6-1	TRBJ2-3	TGTGCCAGCACTCTAAGGGGGGATACGCAGTATTTT	CASTLRGDTQYF
NA	TRBD1	TRBV4-3	TRBJ2-5	TGCGCCAGCAGCCAAGTCGGGGACAGACCTGAAGAGACCCAGTACTTC	CASSQVGDRPEETQYF
NA	NA	TRBV7-8	TRBJ2-7	TGTGCCAGCACCCTAGGCGGGACAGCCTACGAGCAGTACTTC	CASTLGGTAYEQYF
NA	NA	TRBV5-5	TRBJ2-1	TGTGCCAGCAGCTTGGTAGGGAATTCCTACAATGAGCAGTTCTTC	CASSLVGNSYNEQFF
NA	NA	TRBV19	TRBJ2-3	TGTGCCAGTAGTAGAGGGACCTACACAGATACGCAGTATTTT	CASSRGTYTDTQYF
NA	TRBD2	TRBV11-2	TRBJ2-7	TGTGCCAGCAGCTCAATGGGGACTAGCGGCTCCTACGAGCAGTACTTC	CASSSMGTSGSYEQYF
NA	NA	TRBV7-9	TRBJ2-5	TGTGCCAGCAGCTTAGCAGAGGAGACCCAGTACTTC	CASSLAEETQYF
NA	NA	TRBV7-7	TRBJ2-3	TGTGCCAGCAGCTCCAATTTTGCAGATACGCAGTATTTT	CASSSNFADTQYF
NA	NA	TRBV19	TRBJ1-5	TGTGCCAGTAGTAGGGGGCGGAATCAGCCCCAGCATTTT	CASSRGRNQPQHF
once	NA	TRBV5-1	TRBJ2-5	TGCGCCAGCGAAGAGACAGGACAAGAGACCCAGTACTTC	CASEETGQETQYF
NA	TRBD2	TRBV9	TRBJ2-1	TGTGCCAGCAGCGGACTAGCGAAGATATACAATGAGCAGTTCTTC	CASSGLAKIYNEQFF
NA	TRBD1	TRBV5-1	TRBJ1-4	TGCGCCAGCAGCCCAATACAGGGGGGGAATGAAAAACTGTTTTTT	CASSPIQGGNEKLFF
NA	NA	TRBV29-1	TRBJ2-2	TGCAGCGTTCTGGACTTTACGAACACCGGGGAGCTGTTTTTT	CSVLDFTNTGELFF
once	NA	TRBV18	TRBJ2-7	TGTGCCAGCTCACCATCGGAGGTACGCGAGCAGTACTTC	CASSPSEVREQYF
once	TRBD2	TRBV9	TRBJ2-2	TGTGCCAGCAGAAACGGGGGGACTGCCACCGGGGAGCTGTTTTTT	CASRNGGTATGELFF
NA	TRBD1	TRBV6-6	TRBJ1-5	TGTGCCAGCAGTCACAGGGGAGAAGGTCAGCCCCAGCATTTT	CASSHRGEGQPQHF
NA	NA	TRBV28	TRBJ2-7	TGTGCCAGTCTATTGGACACCTCGGGGGAGCAGTACTTC	CASLLDTSGEQYF
NA	TRBD2	TRBV5-1	TRBJ2-1	TGCGCCAGCAGCCAGCGGGGGGGCTCCTACAATGAGCAGTTCTTC	CASSQRGGSYNEQFF
NA	NA	TRBV7-2	TRBJ1-6	TGTGCCAGCAGCTTAGAGATGGGACGGACGACCAATTCACCCCTCCACTTT	CASSLEMGRTTNSPLHF
NA	TRBD1	TRBV9	TRBJ1-6	TGTGCCAGCAGCGTAGCCTCCGGACAGGGCGACTTTTATAATTCACCCCTCCACTTT	CASSVASGQGDFYNSPLHF
NA	NA	TRBV5-4	TRBJ1-5	TGTGCCAGCAGCTTGGGCCGGGGCCAAGGGATTAGCAATCAGCCCCAGCATTTT	CASSLGRGQGISNQPQHF
once	NA	TRBV6-5	TRBJ2-2	TGTGCCAGCAGTTATTTGATTGTGGGCGGGGAGCTGTTTTTT	CASSYLIVGGELFF
NA	NA	TRBV7-2	TRBJ2-3	TGTGCCAGCAGCCCTCGGTCCTCCGATACGCAGTATTTT	CASSPRSSDTQYF
NA	TRBD1	TRBV14	TRBJ1-3	TGTGCCAGCAGCCCGAGGACAGGCTTCGGAAACACCATATATTTT	CASSPRTGFGNTIYF
once	TRBD1	TRBV18	TRBJ1-4	TGTGCCAGCTCACAGCGCGGGACAGGGAATGAAAAACTGTTTTTT	CASSQRGTGNEKLFF